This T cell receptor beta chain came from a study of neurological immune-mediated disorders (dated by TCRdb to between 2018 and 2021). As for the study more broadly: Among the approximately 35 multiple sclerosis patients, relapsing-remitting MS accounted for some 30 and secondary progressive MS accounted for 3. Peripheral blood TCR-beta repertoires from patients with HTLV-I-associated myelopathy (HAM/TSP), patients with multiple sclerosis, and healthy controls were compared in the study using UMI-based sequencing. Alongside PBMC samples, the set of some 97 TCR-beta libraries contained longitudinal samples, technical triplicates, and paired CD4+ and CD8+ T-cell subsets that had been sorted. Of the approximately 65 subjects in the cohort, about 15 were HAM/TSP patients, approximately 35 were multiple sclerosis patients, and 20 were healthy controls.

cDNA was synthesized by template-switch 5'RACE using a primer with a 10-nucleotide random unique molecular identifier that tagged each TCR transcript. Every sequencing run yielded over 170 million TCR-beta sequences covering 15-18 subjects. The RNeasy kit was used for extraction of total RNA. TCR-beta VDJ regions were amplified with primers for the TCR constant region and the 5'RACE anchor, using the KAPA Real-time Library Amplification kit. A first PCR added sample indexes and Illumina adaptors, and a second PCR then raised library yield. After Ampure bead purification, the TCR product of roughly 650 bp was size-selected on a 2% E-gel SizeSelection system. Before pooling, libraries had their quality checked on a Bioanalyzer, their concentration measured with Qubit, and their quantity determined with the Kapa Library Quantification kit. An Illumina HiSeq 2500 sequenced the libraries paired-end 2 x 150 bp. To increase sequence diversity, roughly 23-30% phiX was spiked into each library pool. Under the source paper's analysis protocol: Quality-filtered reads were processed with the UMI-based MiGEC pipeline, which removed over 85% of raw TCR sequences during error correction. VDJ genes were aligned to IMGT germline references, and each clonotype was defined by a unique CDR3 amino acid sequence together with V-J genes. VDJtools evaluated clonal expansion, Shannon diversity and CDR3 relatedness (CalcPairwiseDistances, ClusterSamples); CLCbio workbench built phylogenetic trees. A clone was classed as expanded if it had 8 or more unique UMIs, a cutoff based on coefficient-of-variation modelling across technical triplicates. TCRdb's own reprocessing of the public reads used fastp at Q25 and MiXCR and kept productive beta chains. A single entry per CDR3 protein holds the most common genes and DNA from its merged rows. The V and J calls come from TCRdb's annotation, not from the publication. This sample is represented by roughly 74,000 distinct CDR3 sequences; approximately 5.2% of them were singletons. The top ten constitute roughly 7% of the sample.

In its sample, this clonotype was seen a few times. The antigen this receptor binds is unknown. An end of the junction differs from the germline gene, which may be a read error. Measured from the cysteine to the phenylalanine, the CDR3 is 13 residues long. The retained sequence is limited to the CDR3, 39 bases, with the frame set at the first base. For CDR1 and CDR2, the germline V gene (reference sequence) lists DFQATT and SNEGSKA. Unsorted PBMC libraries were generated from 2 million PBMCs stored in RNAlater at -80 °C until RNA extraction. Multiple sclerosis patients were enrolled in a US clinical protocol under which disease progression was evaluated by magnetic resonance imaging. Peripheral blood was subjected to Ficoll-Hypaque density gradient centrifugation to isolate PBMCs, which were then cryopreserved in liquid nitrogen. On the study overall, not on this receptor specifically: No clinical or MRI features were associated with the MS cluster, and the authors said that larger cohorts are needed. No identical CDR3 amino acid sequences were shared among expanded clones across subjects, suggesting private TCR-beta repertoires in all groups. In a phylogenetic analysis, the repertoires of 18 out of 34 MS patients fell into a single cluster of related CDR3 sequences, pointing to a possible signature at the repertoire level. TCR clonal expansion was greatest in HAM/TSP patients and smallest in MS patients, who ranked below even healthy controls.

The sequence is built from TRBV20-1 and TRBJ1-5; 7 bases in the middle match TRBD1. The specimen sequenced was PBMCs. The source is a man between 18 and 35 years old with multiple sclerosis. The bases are TGCAGTGCTCTTAGGGACAGTCTTGGGCCCCAGAATTTT. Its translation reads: CSALRDSLGPQNF.